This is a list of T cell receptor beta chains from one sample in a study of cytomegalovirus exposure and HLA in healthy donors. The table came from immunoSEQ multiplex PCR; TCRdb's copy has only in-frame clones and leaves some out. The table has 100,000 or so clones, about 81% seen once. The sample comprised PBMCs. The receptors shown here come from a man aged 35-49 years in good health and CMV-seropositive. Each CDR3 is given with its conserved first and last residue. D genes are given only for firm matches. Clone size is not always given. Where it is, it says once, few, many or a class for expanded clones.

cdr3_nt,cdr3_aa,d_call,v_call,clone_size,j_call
TGTGCCAGCAGCGTAGGGCCAGACAATGAGCAGTTCTTC,CASSVGPDNEQFF,NA,TRBV9,NA,TRBJ2-1
TGTGCCAGTAGTATAGGGACAGGGACGTCAAACATTCAGTACTTC,CASSIGTGTSNIQYF,TRBD1,TRBV19,NA,TRBJ2-4
TGTGCCAGCAGCGGCTGGGACAGGGCGAGCAATGAGCAGTTCTTC,CASSGWDRASNEQFF,TRBD1,TRBV9,NA,TRBJ2-1
TGTGCCAGCAACTACAGGGACGACACAGATACGCAGTATTTT,CASNYRDDTDTQYF,NA,TRBV2,NA,TRBJ2-3
TGTGCCAGCATCGACAGGGCCTATGGCTACACCTTC,CASIDRAYGYTF,TRBD1,TRBV28,few,TRBJ1-2
TGTGCCAGCAGCCCCCTCCCGACAGTCTACAATGAGCAGTTCTTC,CASSPLPTVYNEQFF,NA,TRBV11-1,NA,TRBJ2-1
TGTTCCAGCAGCCAGGACAGCTATGGCTACACCTTC,CSSSQDSYGYTF,NA,TRBV7-9,NA,TRBJ1-2
TGTGCCAGCAGCTTATCGGGCTCCTACGAGCAGTACTTC,CASSLSGSYEQYF,NA,TRBV11-2,NA,TRBJ2-7
TGTGCCAGCAGCGCGACAGGGGGCAATGTGTACGAGCAGTACTTC,CASSATGGNVYEQYF,TRBD1,TRBV11-2,few,TRBJ2-7
TGCAGCGTTGTGACAGATAGCAATCAGCCCCAGCATTTT,CSVVTDSNQPQHF,NA,TRBV29-1,NA,TRBJ1-5
TGTGCCAGCAGTGCCGGGACAGGGGGAACCTACGAGCAGTACTTC,CASSAGTGGTYEQYF,TRBD1,TRBV6-1,NA,TRBJ2-7
TGTGCCAGCAGTTTATACGGGAGGGCGACAGATACGCAGTATTTT,CASSLYGRATDTQYF,TRBD2,TRBV27,once,TRBJ2-3
TGTGCCAGCAGCGAATACGGGACAGTTTACGAGCAGTACTTC,CASSEYGTVYEQYF,TRBD1,TRBV7-9,NA,TRBJ2-7
TGTGCCAGCAGCCCCCCAGGGGGACTAGCGGGAGAGGGAGAGCAGTTCTTC,CASSPPGGLAGEGEQFF,TRBD2,TRBV16,NA,TRBJ2-1
TGTGCCAGCAGCTCACGGGACAGATACATTCAGTACTTC,CASSSRDRYIQYF,TRBD1,TRBV11-1,few,TRBJ2-4
TGTGCCAGCAGGACGAGGAGCTCCTATAATTCACCCCTCCACTTT,CASRTRSSYNSPLHF,NA,TRBV5-8,NA,TRBJ1-6
TGTGCCACCAGCAGAGTTAGGGGGCTAGGAGATACGCAGTATTTT,CATSRVRGLGDTQYF,TRBD1,TRBV15,NA,TRBJ2-3
TGTGCCAGCAGCTTAGTTGACAGAGCACAAGAGACCCAGTACTTC,CASSLVDRAQETQYF,NA,TRBV7-2,NA,TRBJ2-5
TGCAGCGTTGAAGCGACGAAGCCTAATTTTAGGGGGATCTATGGCTACACCTTC,CSVEATKPNFRGIYGYTF,NA,TRBV29-1,NA,TRBJ1-2
TGTGCCATCAGTGTTAGCGGGAGAACAGATACGCAGTATTTT,CAISVSGRTDTQYF,TRBD2,TRBV10-3,NA,TRBJ2-3
TGTGCCAGCAGCTTACCGACAGGGTATCGCAACGAGCAGTACTTC,CASSLPTGYRNEQYF,TRBD1,TRBV5-8,NA,TRBJ2-7
TGTGCCAGCAGTCGCCTCGGGGGGCCGGACACTGAAGCTTTCTTT,CASSRLGGPDTEAFF,NA,TRBV28,NA,TRBJ1-1
TGTGCCAGCTCACCCAGAACAGATGATGGCTACACCTTC,CASSPRTDDGYTF,NA,TRBV18,NA,TRBJ1-2
TGCGCCAGCAGCCCCGACCGAGGAGGGCTCGCTTTCTTT,CASSPDRGGLAFF,NA,TRBV5-1,NA,TRBJ1-1
TGTGCCAGCAGCTCTCCCCCAGGGGCCTACGAGCAGTACTTC,CASSSPPGAYEQYF,NA,TRBV7-9,once,TRBJ2-7
TGTGCCAGCAGCTTAAATACAGGTGAAAAACTGTTTTTT,CASSLNTGEKLFF,NA,TRBV7-9,NA,TRBJ1-4
TGCGCCAGCAGCGGGGCTAGCGGGGGGAGGAGAAATACGCAGTATTTT,CASSGASGGRRNTQYF,TRBD2,TRBV5-1,NA,TRBJ2-3
TGCGCCAGCAGTGAGCTTTTCTCCTACGAGCAGTACTTC,CASSELFSYEQYF,NA,TRBV10-2,once,TRBJ2-7
TGTGCCAGCAGTTACGATGGCCACACCGGGGAGCTGTTTTTT,CASSYDGHTGELFF,NA,TRBV6-5,NA,TRBJ2-2
TGTGCCTGGGACAGACTAGCGGGAGTTTCAGATACGCAGTATTTT,CAWDRLAGVSDTQYF,TRBD2,TRBV30,NA,TRBJ2-3
TGTGCCAGCAGTTCCCCCCATCCGGGAGGTGTTGAGACCCAGTACTTC,CASSSPHPGGVETQYF,TRBD2,TRBV28,NA,TRBJ2-5
TGTGCCAGCAGCCCCCCGGGCGGGAGACACAATGAGCAGTTCTTC,CASSPPGGRHNEQFF,TRBD2,TRBV16,NA,TRBJ2-1
TGTGCCAGCAGTTCCCAGGGACTACAGAGAAACTATGGCTACACCTTC,CASSSQGLQRNYGYTF,NA,TRBV27,NA,TRBJ1-2
TGTGCCAGCAGCTCAGGGACTAGCGGGGTTCGGGAGCAGTACTTC,CASSSGTSGVREQYF,TRBD2,TRBV5-4,NA,TRBJ2-7
TGTGCCAGCAGCGTAACCCCCGGGACAGGGACTGAAGCTTTCTTT,CASSVTPGTGTEAFF,TRBD1,TRBV11-2,NA,TRBJ1-1
TGTGCCCTCCGGGGGGTCCACGAGCAGTACTTC,CALRGVHEQYF,TRBD2,TRBV6-4,NA,TRBJ2-7
TGTGCCAGCAGCTTAAGACTCGGGACAGGCGCCCACGAGCAGTACTTC,CASSLRLGTGAHEQYF,TRBD1,TRBV7-6,NA,TRBJ2-7
TGTGCCAGCAGGGAGGGAGCGGGGTTCTCCTACGAGCAGTACTTC,CASREGAGFSYEQYF,TRBD2,TRBV2,NA,TRBJ2-7
TGTGCCAGCAGCCGTGGGGGACAGGGGGTTGCAGATACGCAGTATTTT,CASSRGGQGVADTQYF,TRBD1,TRBV13,NA,TRBJ2-3
TGTGCCAGCAGCAGACTAGCGGGAGATGCAGATACGCAGTATTTT,CASSRLAGDADTQYF,TRBD2,TRBV6-1,NA,TRBJ2-3
TGTGCCAGCAGTGAAAGGGCAGGGGGCGGCACTGAAGCTTTCTTT,CASSERAGGGTEAFF,TRBD1,TRBV6-1,few,TRBJ1-1
TGCAGTGCGTCGGGTGTCTATGGCTACACCTTC,CSASGVYGYTF,NA,TRBV20-1,NA,TRBJ1-2